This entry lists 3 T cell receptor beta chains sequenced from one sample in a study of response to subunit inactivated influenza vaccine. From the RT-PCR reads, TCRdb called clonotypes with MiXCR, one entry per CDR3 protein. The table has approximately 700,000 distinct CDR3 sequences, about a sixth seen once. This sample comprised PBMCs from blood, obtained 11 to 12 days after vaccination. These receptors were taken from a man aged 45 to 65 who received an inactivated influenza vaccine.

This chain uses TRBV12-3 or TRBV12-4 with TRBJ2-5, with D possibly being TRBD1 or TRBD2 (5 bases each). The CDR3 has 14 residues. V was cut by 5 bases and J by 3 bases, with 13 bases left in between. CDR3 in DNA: TGTGCCAGCAGTCGCCGGGACGGTAAAGAGACCCAGTACTTC. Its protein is CASSRRDGKETQYF.

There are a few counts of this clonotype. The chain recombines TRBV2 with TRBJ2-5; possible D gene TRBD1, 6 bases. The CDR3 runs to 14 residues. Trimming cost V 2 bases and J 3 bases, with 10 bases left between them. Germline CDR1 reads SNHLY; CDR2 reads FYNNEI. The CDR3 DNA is TGTGCCAGCAGTGAAATGACAGGAAAAGAGACCCAGTACTTC. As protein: CASSEMTGKETQYF.

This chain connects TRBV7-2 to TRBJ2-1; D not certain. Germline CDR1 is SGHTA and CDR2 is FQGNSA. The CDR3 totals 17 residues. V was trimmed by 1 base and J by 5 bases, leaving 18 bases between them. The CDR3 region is CASSLVLVGPTDNEQFF. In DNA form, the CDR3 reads TGTGCCAGCAGCTTAGTGCTAGTTGGCCCCACTGACAATGAGCAGTTCTTC. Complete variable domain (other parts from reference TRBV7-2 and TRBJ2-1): GAGVSQSPSNKVTEKGKDVELRCDPISGHTALYWYRQSLGQGLEFLIYFQGNSAPDKSGLPSDRFSAERTGGSVSTLTIQRTQQEDSAVYLCASSLVLVGPTDNEQFFGPGTRLTVL.